This TCR beta chain was identified in a study of cytotoxic CD8 clonotypes in ibrutinib-treated CLL. Study-wide findings and caveats: An increase in clonality occurred at ibrutinib response, followed by a return toward baseline at progression.

The germline CDR1 and CDR2 sequences are LNHDA and SQIVND (reference sequence). V dropped 5 bases and J dropped 6; count of bases not matched to a gene: 4. The CDR3 length is 13 residues. Assay used: immunoSEQ multiplex PCR; TCRdb lists only in-frame clones, some missing. The sample carries 40,000 to 60,000 clones, roughly 53% recorded once. With respect to this clone: Its antigen is currently unknown.

The TCR was taken from a human donor with chronic lymphocytic leukemia. This chain joins TRBV19 and TRBJ1-5; 7 bases map to TRBD1. The source material was PBMCs, sampled after 12 months of ibrutinib treatment. The CDR3 spells CASSLQGGQPQHF. The CDR3 DNA reads as TGTGCCAGTAGTCTTCAGGGGGGTCAGCCCCAGCATTTT.